The 10 T cell receptor beta chains presented below share a single source sample, sequenced in a study of tumor-infiltrating lymphocytes in primary liver carcinoma (dated by TCRdb to 2017 to 2019). Sequencing used an Illumina HiSeq 2500. Starting from about 550 ng total RNA, TCRbeta-specific cDNA was produced by reverse transcription with a constant-region primer and ProtoScript II reverse transcriptase. Three nested multiplex PCR rounds, following a slightly modified ARM-PCR procedure, were used to build the TCRbeta libraries. Each of the first two PCR rounds ran for about 10 cycles and used multiplex TRBV1-TRBV30 forward primers together with a Cbeta reverse primer. TCRdb cleaned the public reads at Q25 with fastp, built clones with MiXCR and kept in-frame beta chains. One record per CDR3 amino acid sequence lists the most common genes and DNA. This sample has roughly 100,000 distinct CDR3 sequences in its table, and about two thirds of those were observed once. Roughly an eighth of the sample comes from the top ten.

Without any cell sorting, total RNA and DNA were extracted together from around 20-30 mg of bulk tissue using the AllPrep DNA/RNA mini kit. The sample comprised liver tumor tissue from sampling region 2. The cell subset or site label corresponds to: tumor region T2, inferior pole. Source of these receptors: a woman aged 60-75 years with primary liver carcinoma and hepatitis B virus infection.

This clonotype was counted a few times. Possible read error: a much larger clone is one base away. The chain couples TRBV6-1 to TRBJ2-5; D unresolved. Per the germline V gene, CDR1 is MNHNS and CDR2 is SASEGT. The CDR3 sequence is 15 residues long. The ends were cut back, 7 bases at V and 3 bases at J, with 18 bases in the middle. CDR3 protein: CASTRTSMGKETQYF. The CDR3 nucleotides read TGTGCCAGCACGCGAACTTCGATGGGGAAAGAGACCCAGTACTTC.

With respect to this clonotype: Being one base from a much bigger clone, this may be a read error. The CDR3: CASTCGTGELFF. CDR3 DNA sequence: TGCGCCAGCACGTGTGGCACCGGGGAGCTGTTTTTT. V is TRBV5-1 and J is TRBJ2-2; D gene uncertain. V was pared by 6 bases and J by 4 bases, with 7 bases between. The CDR3 consists of 12 residues. Per germline, CDR1 SGHRS and CDR2 YFSETQ. Combining the CDR3 with reference TRBV5-1 and TRBJ2-2 gives the whole variable domain KAGVTQTPRYLIKTRGQQVTLSCSPISGHRSVSWYQQTPGQGLQFLFEYFSETQRNKGNFPGRFSGRQFSNSRSEMNVSTLELGDSALYLCASTCGTGELFFGEGSRLTVL.

This clonotype was found a few times. The rearrangement uses TRBV11-2 and TRBJ2-1; no firm D call. V was cut by 1 base and J by 7 bases, with 8 bases left in between. Germline lookup yields CDR1 SGHAT and CDR2 FQNNGV. The length of the CDR3 is 13 residues. The CDR3 reads CASSLGTLNEQFF. CDR3 DNA: TGTGCCAGCAGCTTAGGGACCTTAAATGAGCAGTTCTTC.

CDR3 nucleotides: TGTGCCAGCGTCTTTAGCGGGAGTTCTGAGCAGTACTTC. It specifies CASVFSGSSEQYF. V gene TRBV6-5 combines with J gene TRBJ2-7, with 9 bases aligning to TRBD2. The junction had 9 bases not matched to a gene; V was cut back by 8 bases and J by 7 bases. CDR1 is MNHEY and CDR2 is SVGAGI in the germline V gene. This CDR3 contains 13 residues.

Regarding this clonotype: A read error is possible here, since a much larger clone lies one base away. The chain uses TRBV28 and TRBJ1-1; D is uncertain. The length of the CDR3 is 13 residues. Germline-derived CDR1 and CDR2 are MDHEN and SYDVKM. V was shortened by 4 bases and J by 1 base, with 7 bases between the two germline ends. CDR3 coding DNA: TGTGCCAGCAGTTCGGCAGCGAACACTGAAGCTTTCTTT. Protein product: CASSSAANTEAFF.

Worth noting for this clonotype: Germline and junction disagree at one end, which may indicate a read error. V gene TRBV6-5 combines with J gene TRBJ1-6, with unresolved D. This CDR3 has 15 residues. The germline CDR1 and CDR2 sequences are MNHEY and SVGAGI. CDR3 loop: CASSYSGSIGSPLRF. For the CDR3, the DNA is TGTGCCAGCAGTTACTCTGGGAGTATTGGATCACCCCTCCGCTTT.

V usage is TRBV5-4 and J usage is TRBJ2-1; 8 nucleotides match TRBD1. The CDR3 covers 14 residues. CDR1 and CDR2 (germline): SGHNT, YYREEE (reference sequence). V lost 5 bases to trimming and J lost 12 bases; unmatched junction nucleotides: 13. CDR3 protein: CASRDREAYSGQFF. The CDR3 coding sequence is TGTGCCAGCAGGGACAGGGAAGCCTACAGTGGGCAGTTCTTC.

As to this clonotype: One junction end disagrees with the germline gene, perhaps due to a read error. The genes are TRBV6-1 and TRBJ2-7; D call uncertain. The CDR3 is 14 amino acids. Germline CDR1 MNHNS, CDR2 SASEGT. CDR3 loop: CVSIIRYGPYEQYF. For the CDR3, the DNA is TGTGTCAGCATTATCCGGTACGGTCCCTACGAGCAGTACTTC.

This clonotype was seen ten or more times. This rearrangement joins TRBV6-5 to TRBJ2-3, with D perhaps matching TRBD2 (6 bases). The germline V gene has CDR1 MNHEY and CDR2 SVGAGI. This CDR3 has 17 amino acids. V was cut by 0 bases and J by 8 bases, with 21 bases left in between. As DNA, the CDR3 is TGTGCCAGCAGTTACTCTCGCACTTATGGAGGGGATCGTACGCAGTATTTT. Translation: CASSYSRTYGGDRTQYF.

In its sample, this clonotype was seen a few times. The V and J genes are TRBV28 and TRBJ2-2; 7 bases line up with TRBD1. Germline loops: CDR1 MDHEN, CDR2 SYDVKM. This CDR3 has 20 residues. The ends lost 4 bases at V and 1 base at J; junction bases unmatched: 18. In DNA form, the CDR3 reads TGTGCCAGCAGTTCAAGAAGGGGGCGACGGACGGACATGAACACCGGGGAGCTGTTTTTT. It is translated as CASSSRRGRRTDMNTGELFF.